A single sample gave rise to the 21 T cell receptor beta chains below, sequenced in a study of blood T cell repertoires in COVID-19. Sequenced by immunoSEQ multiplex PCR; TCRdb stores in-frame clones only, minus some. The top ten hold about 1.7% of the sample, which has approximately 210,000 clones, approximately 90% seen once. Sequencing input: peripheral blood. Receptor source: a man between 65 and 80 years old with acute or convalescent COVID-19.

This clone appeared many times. The CDR3 loop is CASSQASGQAYEQYF. The CDR3 DNA follows: TGTGCCAGCAGCCAAGCATCCGGACAAGCCTACGAGCAGTACTTC. The J gene is TRBJ2-7, the V gene TRBV4-2; TRBD1 might be the D (5 bases). CDR3 length: 15 residues. The germline V gene has CDR1 LGHNA and CDR2 YNFKEQ. Trimming removed 1 base at V and 2 bases at J, with 12 bases between.

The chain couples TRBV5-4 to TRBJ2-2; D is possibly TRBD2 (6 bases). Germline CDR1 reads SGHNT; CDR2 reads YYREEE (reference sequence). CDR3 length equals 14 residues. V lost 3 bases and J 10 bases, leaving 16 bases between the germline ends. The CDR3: CASSSRRGPEELFF. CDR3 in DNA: TGTGCCAGCAGCTCAAGGCGGGGACCGGAGGAGCTGTTTTTT.

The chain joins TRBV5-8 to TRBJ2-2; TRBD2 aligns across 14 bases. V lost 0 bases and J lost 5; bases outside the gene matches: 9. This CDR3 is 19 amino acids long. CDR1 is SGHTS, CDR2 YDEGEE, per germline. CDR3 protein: CASSLGPGTSGSSTGELFF. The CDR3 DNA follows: TGTGCCAGCAGCTTGGGTCCCGGGACTAGCGGGAGTTCTACCGGGGAGCTGTTTTTT. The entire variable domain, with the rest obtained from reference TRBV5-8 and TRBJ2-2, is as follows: EAGVTQSPTHLIKTRGQQATLRCSPISGHTSVYWYQQALGLGLQFLLWYDEGEERNRGNFPPRFSGRQFPNYSSELNVNALELEDSALYLCASSLGPGTSGSSTGELFFGEGSRLTVL.

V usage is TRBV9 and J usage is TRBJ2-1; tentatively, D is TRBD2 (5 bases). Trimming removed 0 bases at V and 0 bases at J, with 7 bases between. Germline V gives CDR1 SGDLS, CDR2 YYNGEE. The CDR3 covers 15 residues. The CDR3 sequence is CASSVAGLSYNEQFF. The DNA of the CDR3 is TGTGCCAGCAGCGTAGCTGGACTCTCCTACAATGAGCAGTTCTTC.

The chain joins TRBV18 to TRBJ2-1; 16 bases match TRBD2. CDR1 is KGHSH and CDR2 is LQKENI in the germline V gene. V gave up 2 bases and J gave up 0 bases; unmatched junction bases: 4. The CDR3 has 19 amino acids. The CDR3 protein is CASSPMGLAGGSSYNEQFF. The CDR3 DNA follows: TGTGCCAGCTCACCAATGGGACTAGCGGGAGGGAGCTCCTACAATGAGCAGTTCTTC.

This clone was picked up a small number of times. DNA for the CDR3: TGTGCCAGCAGCCCTTACGTCGGGGGTCCCTACGAGCAGTACTTC. This gives the protein CASSPYVGGPYEQYF. The chain has TRBV13 and TRBJ2-7; maybe TRBD2 (6 bases). Germline V CDR1 and CDR2: PRHDT, FYEKMQ (reference sequence). V was clipped by 5 bases and J by 2 bases, with 16 bases between them. CDR3 length: 15 residues.

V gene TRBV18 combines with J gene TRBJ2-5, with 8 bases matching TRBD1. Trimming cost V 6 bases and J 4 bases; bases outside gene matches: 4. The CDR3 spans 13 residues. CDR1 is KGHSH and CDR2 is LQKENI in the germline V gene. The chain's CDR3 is CASSRQGRETQYF. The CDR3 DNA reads TGTGCCAGCTCCCGACAGGGGCGAGAGACCCAGTACTTC.

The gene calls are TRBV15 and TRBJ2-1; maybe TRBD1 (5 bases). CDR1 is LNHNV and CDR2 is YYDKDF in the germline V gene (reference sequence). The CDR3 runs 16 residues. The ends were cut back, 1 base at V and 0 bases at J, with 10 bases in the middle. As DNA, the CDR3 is TGTGCCACCAGCAGAGGGGGCGGTAGCTCCTACAATGAGCAGTTCTTC. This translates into CATSRGGGSSYNEQFF.

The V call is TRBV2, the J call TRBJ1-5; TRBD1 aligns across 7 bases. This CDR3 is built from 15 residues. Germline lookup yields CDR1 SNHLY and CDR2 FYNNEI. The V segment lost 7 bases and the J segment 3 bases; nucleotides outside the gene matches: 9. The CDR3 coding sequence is TGTGCCAGCAAAATTGAGGGGACAGTCAATCAGCCCCAGCATTTT. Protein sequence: CASKIEGTVNQPQHF.

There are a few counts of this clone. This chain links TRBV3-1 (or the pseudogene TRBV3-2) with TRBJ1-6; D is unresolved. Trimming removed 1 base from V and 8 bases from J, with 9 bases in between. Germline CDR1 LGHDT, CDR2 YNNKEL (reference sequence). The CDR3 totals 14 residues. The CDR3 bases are TGTGCCAGCAGCCAAGGTCAGGCCTATTCACCCCTCCACTTT. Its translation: CASSQGQAYSPLHF.

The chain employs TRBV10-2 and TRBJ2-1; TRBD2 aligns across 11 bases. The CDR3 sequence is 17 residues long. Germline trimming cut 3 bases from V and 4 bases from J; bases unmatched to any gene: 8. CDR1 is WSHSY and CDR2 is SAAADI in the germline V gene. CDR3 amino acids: CASSETVAGGKYNEQFF. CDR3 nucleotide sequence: TGCGCCAGCAGTGAAACGGTAGCGGGAGGGAAATACAATGAGCAGTTCTTC.

In nucleotides, the CDR3 is TGTGCCAGTAGTACCGGGTCTTATAGCAATCAGCCCCAGCATTTT. The encoded protein is CASSTGSYSNQPQHF. The V gene is TRBV19, the J gene TRBJ1-5; D call uncertain. The CDR3 runs to 15 residues. The germline CDR1 and CDR2 sequences are LNHDA and SQIVND (reference sequence). Trimming left V 4 bases short and J 0 bases short, with 10 bases between.

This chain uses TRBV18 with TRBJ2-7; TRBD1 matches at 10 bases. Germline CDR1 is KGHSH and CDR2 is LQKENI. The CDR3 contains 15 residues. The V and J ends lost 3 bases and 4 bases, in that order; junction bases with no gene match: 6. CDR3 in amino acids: CASSPGQGMVYEQYF. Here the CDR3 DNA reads TGTGCCAGCTCACCGGGACAGGGGATGGTTTACGAGCAGTACTTC.

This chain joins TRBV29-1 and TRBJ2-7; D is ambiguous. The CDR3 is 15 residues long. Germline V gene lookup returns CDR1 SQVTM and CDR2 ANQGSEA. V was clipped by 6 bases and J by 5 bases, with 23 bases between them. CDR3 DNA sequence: TGCAGCGTGGTTGAGGTGAAATCCTTAAACAACGAGCAGTACTTC. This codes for CSVVEVKSLNNEQYF.

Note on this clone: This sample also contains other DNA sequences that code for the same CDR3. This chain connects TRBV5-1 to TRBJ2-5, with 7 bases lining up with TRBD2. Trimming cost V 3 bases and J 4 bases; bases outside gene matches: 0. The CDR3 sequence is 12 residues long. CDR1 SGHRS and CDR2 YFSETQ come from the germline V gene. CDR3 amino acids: CASSWGGETQYF. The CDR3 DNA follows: TGCGCCAGCAGCTGGGGGGGAGAGACCCAGTACTTC. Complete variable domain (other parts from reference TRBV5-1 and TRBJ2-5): KAGVTQTPRYLIKTRGQQVTLSCSPISGHRSVSWYQQTPGQGLQFLFEYFSETQRNKGNFPGRFSGRQFSNSRSEMNVSTLELGDSALYLCASSWGGETQYFGPGTRLLVL.

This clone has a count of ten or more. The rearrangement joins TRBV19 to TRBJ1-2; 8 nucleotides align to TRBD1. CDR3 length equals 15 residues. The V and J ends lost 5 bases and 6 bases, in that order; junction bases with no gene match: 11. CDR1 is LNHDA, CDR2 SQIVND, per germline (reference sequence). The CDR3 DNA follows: TGTGCCAGTAGTCCTCGTGGCAGGGGGCTGGATGGCTACACCTTC. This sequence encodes CASSPRGRGLDGYTF.

This CDR3 reads CASGSLGEKLFF. DNA of the CDR3: TGTGCCAGCGGGAGCTTGGGGGAAAAACTGTTTTTT. This chain joins TRBV3-1 (or the pseudogene TRBV3-2) and TRBJ1-4; D ambiguous. V lost 8 bases and J 8 bases, leaving 12 bases between the germline ends. The CDR3 is 12 residues long. Germline CDR1 and CDR2: LGHDT and YNNKEL (reference sequence).

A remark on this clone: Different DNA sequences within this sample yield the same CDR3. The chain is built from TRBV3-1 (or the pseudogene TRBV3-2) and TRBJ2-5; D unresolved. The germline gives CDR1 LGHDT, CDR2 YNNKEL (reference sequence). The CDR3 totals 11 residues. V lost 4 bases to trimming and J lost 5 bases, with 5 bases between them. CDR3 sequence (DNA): TGTGCCAGCAGCCTCGAGGAGACCCAGTACTTC. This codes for CASSLEETQYF.

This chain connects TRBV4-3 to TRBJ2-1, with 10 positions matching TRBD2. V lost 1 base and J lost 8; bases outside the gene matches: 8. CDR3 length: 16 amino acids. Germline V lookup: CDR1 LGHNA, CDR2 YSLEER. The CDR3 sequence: CASSQVSAGGWDEQFF. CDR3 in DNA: TGCGCCAGCAGCCAAGTTTCAGCGGGGGGGTGGGATGAGCAGTTCTTC.

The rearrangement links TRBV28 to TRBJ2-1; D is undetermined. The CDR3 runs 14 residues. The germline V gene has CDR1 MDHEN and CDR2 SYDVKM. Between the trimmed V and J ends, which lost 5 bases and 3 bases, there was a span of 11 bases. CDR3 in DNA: TGTGCCAGCAGTCCGCCGGTGAACTACAATGAGCAGTTCTTC. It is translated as CASSPPVNYNEQFF.

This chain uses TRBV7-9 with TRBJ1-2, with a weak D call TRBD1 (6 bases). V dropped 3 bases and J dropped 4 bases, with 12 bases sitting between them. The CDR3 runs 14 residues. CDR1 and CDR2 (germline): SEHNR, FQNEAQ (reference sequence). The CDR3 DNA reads TGTGCCAGCAGCTTTTCAGGGGCGTCCTATGGCTACACCTTC. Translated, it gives CASSFSGASYGYTF. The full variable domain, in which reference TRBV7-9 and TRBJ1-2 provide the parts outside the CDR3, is DTGVSQNPRHKITKRGQNVTFRCDPISEHNRLYWYRQTLGQGPEFLTYFQNEAQLEKSRLLSDRFSAERPKGSFSTLEIQRTEQGDSAMYLCASSFSGASYGYTFGSGTRLTVV.